Sequencing of this T cell receptor beta chain was carried out in a study of blood T cell repertoires in COVID-19. The wider study: Researchers got acute and convalescent COVID-19 samples from the United States, Italy and Spain.

The CDR3 totals 17 residues. Germline V CDR1 and CDR2: SNHLY, FYNNEI. Between the trimmed V and J ends, which lost 1 base and 10 bases, there was a span of 23 bases. Source study methods: Cell counts per sample came from amplifying reference gene primers. Measured with immunoSEQ multiplex PCR; TCRdb has only the in-frame clones, and not every one. The V and J calls and clone size are taken from that table; D and trimming were inferred from the DNA. Among 150,000 to 200,000 clones, about nine tenths were seen once, and the ten largest hold about 20%. This rearrangement joins TRBV2 to TRBJ1-5; a possible D gene is TRBD1 (6 bases). The clonotype originates from a man in his 70s with active or convalescent COVID-19. The material sequenced was peripheral blood. The CDR3: CASSEGLGQPTFRPQHF. CDR3 coding DNA: TGTGCCAGCAGTGAAGGTTTAGGACAGCCCACCTTTAGACCCCAGCATTTT.